The table lists the clone carrying this TCR beta chain with many counts. These data come from a study of low-dose radiotherapy and immunotherapy resistance in tumors. Study in general: Aspirin 300 mg, taken orally and daily, was given to patients for four cycles from cycle 1 day 1.

Amplification, which lasted roughly 20 PCR cycles, used a constant-region primer and V-primer adapter to amplify TCRs. TCRdb reprocessed the reads with MiXCR, giving one entry per CDR3 protein. The sample shows approximately 52,000 distinct CDR3 sequences, approximately 33% of them seen only once. The CDR3 is made up of 15 amino acids. Trimming removed 4 bases from V and 5 bases from J, with 12 bases in between. Per germline, CDR1 MNHEY and CDR2 SVGEGT. Time point defined: after trial treatment. Treatment reported: LDRT plus nivolumab, ipilimumab, low-dose cyclophosphamide and aspirin (RACIN trial). Nivolumab, ipilimumab, aspirin, low-dose cyclophosphamide and low-dose radiotherapy were given to donors. Eligibility required advanced solid tumors lacking tumor-infiltrating lymphocytes.

This TCR derives from a male donor with rectosigmoid adenocarcinoma. The sample in question was PBMCs, obtained after low-dose radiotherapy plus immunotherapy. The chain links TRBV6-2 or TRBV6-3 to TRBJ1-6; TRBD1 might be the D (5 bases). This CDR3 reads CASSSGTEDNSPLHF. The CDR3 nucleotides read TGTGCCAGCAGTTCCGGGACGGAGGATAATTCACCCCTCCACTTT.